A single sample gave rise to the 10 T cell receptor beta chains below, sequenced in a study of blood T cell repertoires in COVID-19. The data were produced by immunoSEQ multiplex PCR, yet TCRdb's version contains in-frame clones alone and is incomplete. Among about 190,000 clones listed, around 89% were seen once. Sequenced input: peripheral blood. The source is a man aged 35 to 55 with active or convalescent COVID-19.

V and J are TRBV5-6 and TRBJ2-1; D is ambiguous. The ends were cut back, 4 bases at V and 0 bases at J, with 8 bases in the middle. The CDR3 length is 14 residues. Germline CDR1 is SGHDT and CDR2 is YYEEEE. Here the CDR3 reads CASSQISSYNEQFF. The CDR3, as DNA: TGTGCCAGCAGCCAAATTAGCTCCTACAATGAGCAGTTCTTC. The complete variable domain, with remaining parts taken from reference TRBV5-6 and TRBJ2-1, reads DAGVTQSPTHLIKTRGQQVTLRCSPKSGHDTVSWYQQALGQGPQFIFQYYEEEERQRGNFPDRFSGHQFPNYSSELNVNALLLGDSALYLCASSQISSYNEQFFGPGTRLTVL.

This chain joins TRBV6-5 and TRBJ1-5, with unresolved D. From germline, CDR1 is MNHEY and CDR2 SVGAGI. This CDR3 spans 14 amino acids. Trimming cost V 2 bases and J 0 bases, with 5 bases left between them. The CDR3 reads CASSYADSNQPQHF. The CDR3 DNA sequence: TGTGCCAGCAGTTACGCAGATAGCAATCAGCCCCAGCATTTT.

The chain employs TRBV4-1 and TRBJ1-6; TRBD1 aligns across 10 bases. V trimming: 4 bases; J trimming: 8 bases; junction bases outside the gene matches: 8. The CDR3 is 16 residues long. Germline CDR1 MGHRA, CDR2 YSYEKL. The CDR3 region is CASSPRQGAGYSPLHF. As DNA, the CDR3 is TGCGCCAGCAGCCCCAGACAGGGGGCGGGTTATTCACCCCTCCACTTT.

The CDR3 region has the DNA TGTGCCAGCAGCTTGCAGGGGGGAATAGGCTATGGCTACACCTTC. Its protein product is CASSLQGGIGYGYTF. The gene calls are TRBV5-6 and TRBJ1-2; 7 bases line up with TRBD1. This CDR3 is built from 15 residues. CDR1 is SGHDT and CDR2 is YYEEEE in the germline V gene. V dropped 1 base and J dropped 4; count of bases not matched to a gene: 7.

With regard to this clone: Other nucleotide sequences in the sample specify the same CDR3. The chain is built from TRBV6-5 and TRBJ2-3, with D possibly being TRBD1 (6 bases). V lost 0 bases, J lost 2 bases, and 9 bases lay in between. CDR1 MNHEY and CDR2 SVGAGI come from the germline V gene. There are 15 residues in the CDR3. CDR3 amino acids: CASSYSTGITDTQYF. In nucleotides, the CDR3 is TGTGCCAGCAGTTACTCGACAGGAATCACAGATACGCAGTATTTT.

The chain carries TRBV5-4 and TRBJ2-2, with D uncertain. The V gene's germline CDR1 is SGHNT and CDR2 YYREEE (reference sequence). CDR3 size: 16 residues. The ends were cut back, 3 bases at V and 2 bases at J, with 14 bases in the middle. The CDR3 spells CASSSTPTPNTGELFF. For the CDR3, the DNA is TGTGCCAGCAGCTCAACCCCCACACCTAACACCGGGGAGCTGTTTTTT.

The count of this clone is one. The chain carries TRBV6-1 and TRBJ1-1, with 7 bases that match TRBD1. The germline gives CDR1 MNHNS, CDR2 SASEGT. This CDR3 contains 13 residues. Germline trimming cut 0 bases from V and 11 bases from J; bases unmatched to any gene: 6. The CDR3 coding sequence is TGTGCCAGCAGTGAAGCCCGACAGGGTCGGGCTTTCTTT. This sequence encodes CASSEARQGRAFF.

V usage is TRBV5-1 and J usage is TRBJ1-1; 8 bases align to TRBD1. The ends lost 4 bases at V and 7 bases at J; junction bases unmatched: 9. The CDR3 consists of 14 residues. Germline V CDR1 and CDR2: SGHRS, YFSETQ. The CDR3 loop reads CASSRQGSSVEAFF. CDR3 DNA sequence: TGCGCCAGCAGCCGACAGGGGTCTTCCGTTGAAGCTTTCTTT.

The CDR3 loop is CSAVEGRGATEAFF. CDR3 in DNA: TGCAGCGCGGTGGAGGGGAGGGGAGCCACTGAAGCTTTCTTT. The chain has TRBV29-1 and TRBJ1-1; D is perhaps TRBD1 (5 bases). CDR1 is SQVTM and CDR2 is ANQGSEA in the germline V gene. The CDR3 is made up of 14 amino acids. V shed 7 bases and J shed 4 bases, with 19 bases lying between them.

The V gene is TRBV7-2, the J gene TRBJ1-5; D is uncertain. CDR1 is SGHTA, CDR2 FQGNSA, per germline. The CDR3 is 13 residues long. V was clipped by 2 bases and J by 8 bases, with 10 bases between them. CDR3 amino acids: CASSLSSFEPQHF. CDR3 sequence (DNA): TGTGCCAGCAGCTTATCTTCTTTCGAGCCCCAGCATTTT.